The clone carrying this T cell receptor (beta chain) has at least ten counts. Its antigen is still unknown. The data belong to a study of regulatory T cells in long-lasting Graves disease. Study-wide points: Only peripheral blood was studied, not thyroid tissue.

Assembly of TCR beta libraries relied on iRepertoire HTBI primers together with Arm-PCR of CDR3 regions. TCRdb reprocessed the multiplex PCR reads with MiXCR, giving one entry per CDR3 protein. The table lists roughly 300,000 distinct CDR3 sequences, around 20% of them singletons. CDR1 is SGHAT, CDR2 FQNNGV, per germline. V dropped 1 base and J dropped 7; count of bases not matched to a gene: 5. This CDR3 has 14 amino acids. Time point specified: persistent/refractory GD, antithyroid drugs over 5 years with positive TRAb. Scientists built the TCR library using RNA that was extracted from PBMCs. Patients all came to the study from an endocrinology department in Xi'an, China.

The chain has TRBV11-2 and TRBJ1-2; TRBD1 aligns across 8 bases. The clonotype originates from a female donor with Graves disease. Sequenced here: peripheral blood mononuclear cells (PBMCs), sampled when the disease was refractory, from a patient treated with antithyroid drugs. CDR3: CASSLGQGASGYTF. The CDR3 nucleotides read TGTGCCAGCAGCTTAGGTCAGGGGGCGAGTGGCTACACCTTC.